A selection of T cell receptor beta chains follows, all from one sample in a study of response to subunit inactivated influenza vaccine. TCRdb analysed the RT-PCR reads with MiXCR anew, one entry per CDR3 protein. The sample lists about 780,000 distinct CDR3 sequences, about 18% occurring once. This sample comprised PBMCs from blood, obtained about 5 days after vaccination. These receptors were collected from a man aged 50-59 years who received an inactivated influenza vaccine. CDR3s include the opening cysteine and the closing phenylalanine or tryptophan. D genes are given only for firm matches. The size of a clone is reported for some rows only, either as once, few or many, or as a class for expanded clones.

d_gene: -; v_gene: TRBV7-2; abundance: -; j_gene: TRBJ2-1; CDR3aa: CASSLGLSGYDEQFF; CDR3nt: TGTGCCAGCAGCTTAGGACTCTCAGGGTACGATGAGCAGTTCTTC
d_gene: -; v_gene: TRBV4-3; abundance: -; j_gene: TRBJ1-6; CDR3aa: CASSPELSSYNSPLHF; CDR3nt: TGCGCCAGCAGCCCCGAGTTGAGCTCCTATAATTCACCCCTCCACTTT
d_gene: TRBD2; v_gene: TRBV6-5; abundance: -; j_gene: TRBJ2-1; CDR3aa: CASSYSTSGGNNEQFF; CDR3nt: TGTGCCAGCAGTTACTCGACTAGCGGGGGAAACAATGAGCAGTTCTTC
d_gene: -; v_gene: TRBV12-3/TRBV12-4; abundance: many; j_gene: TRBJ2-3; CDR3aa: CASSTRGDTQYF; CDR3nt: TGTGCCAGCAGTACCCGGGGAGATACGCAGTATTTT
d_gene: TRBD1; v_gene: TRBV12-3/TRBV12-4; abundance: -; j_gene: TRBJ2-1; CDR3aa: CASSLSGTGGDEQFF; CDR3nt: TGTGCCAGCAGTTTATCTGGGACAGGGGGCGATGAGCAGTTCTTC
d_gene: -; v_gene: TRBV7-2; abundance: few; j_gene: TRBJ2-7; CDR3aa: CASSLVRVYEQYF; CDR3nt: TGTGCCAGCAGCTTAGTGCGGGTTTACGAGCAGTACTTC
d_gene: -; v_gene: TRBV7-9; abundance: -; j_gene: TRBJ2-7; CDR3aa: CASSYTGTSQYEQYF; CDR3nt: TGTGCCAGCAGCTATACCGGGACTTCTCAATACGAGCAGTACTTC
d_gene: TRBD2; v_gene: TRBV29-1; abundance: few; j_gene: TRBJ2-6; CDR3aa: CSVATGTTGANVLTF; CDR3nt: TGCAGCGTTGCTACGGGGACTACTGGGGCCAACGTCCTGACTTTC
d_gene: -; v_gene: TRBV11-2; abundance: -; j_gene: TRBJ2-7; CDR3aa: CASSLGPVSSYEQYF; CDR3nt: TGTGCCAGCAGCTTAGGGCCGGTTAGCTCCTACGAGCAGTACTTC
d_gene: TRBD1; v_gene: TRBV4-3; abundance: few; j_gene: TRBJ2-7; CDR3aa: CASSQGTGISYEQYF; CDR3nt: TGCGCCAGCAGCCAAGGGACAGGTATTTCTTACGAGCAGTACTTC
d_gene: TRBD2; v_gene: TRBV27; abundance: -; j_gene: TRBJ2-7; CDR3aa: CASSFLGGRDEQYF; CDR3nt: TGTGCCAGCAGTTTTTTAGGAGGGAGGGACGAGCAGTACTTC
d_gene: -; v_gene: TRBV7-9; abundance: -; j_gene: TRBJ1-1; CDR3aa: CASSLEGVKGTEAFF; CDR3nt: TGTGCCAGCAGCTTAGAGGGGGTAAAGGGCACTGAAGCTTTCTTT
d_gene: -; v_gene: TRBV4-1; abundance: -; j_gene: TRBJ2-2; CDR3aa: CASSQDIGSYTGELFF; CDR3nt: TGCGCCAGCAGCCAAGACATAGGCAGTTACACCGGGGAGCTGTTTTTT
d_gene: TRBD1; v_gene: TRBV10-3; abundance: -; j_gene: TRBJ1-2; CDR3aa: CAIREPGQLDTF; CDR3nt: TGTGCCATCAGGGAACCGGGACAGCTCGACACCTTC
d_gene: TRBD1; v_gene: TRBV20-1; abundance: -; j_gene: TRBJ2-5; CDR3aa: CSAPGQGSTQYF; CDR3nt: TGCAGTGCACCGGGACAGGGATCGACCCAGTACTTC
d_gene: -; v_gene: TRBV5-8; abundance: -; j_gene: TRBJ2-2; CDR3aa: CASTGWSGELFF; CDR3nt: TGTGCCAGCACGGGGTGGTCCGGGGAGCTGTTTTTT
d_gene: TRBD2; v_gene: TRBV11-2; abundance: -; j_gene: TRBJ2-1; CDR3aa: CASSLNRLAGQNKFF; CDR3nt: TGTGCCAGCAGCTTAAATCGTCTAGCGGGACAAAACAAGTTCTTC
d_gene: -; v_gene: TRBV29-1; abundance: -; j_gene: TRBJ1-2; CDR3aa: CSVVSGGGYTF; CDR3nt: TGCAGCGTTGTTAGTGGCGGGGGCTACACCTTC
d_gene: TRBD1; v_gene: TRBV2; abundance: -; j_gene: TRBJ2-3; CDR3aa: CASNRGQGWTDTQYF; CDR3nt: TGTGCCAGCAACAGAGGACAGGGGTGGACAGATACGCAGTATTTT
d_gene: -; v_gene: TRBV5-6; abundance: few; j_gene: TRBJ1-1; CDR3aa: CASSLVTGAEAFF; CDR3nt: TGTGCCAGCAGCTTGGTGACAGGAGCTGAAGCTTTCTTT